The TCR beta chain under discussion was sequenced for a study of OX40 agonist ivuxolimab in advanced cancers. Data came from immunoSEQ multiplex PCR; TCRdb stores just in-frame clones and leaves some out. The top ten clones hold roughly 12% of a sample with around 60,000 clones, approximately 90% of them seen once. The origin of this receptor is an adult with an advanced solid tumor such as melanoma, head and neck, liver or kidney cancer. The input for sequencing was CD4+ or CD8+ T cells sorted from blood, taken in a trial of the OX40 agonist ivuxolimab.

The CDR3 region has the DNA TGTGCCAGTAGTATGACCGGGACTAGCGGGAGAGGCGAGCAGTTCTTC. Amino acid sequence: CASSMTGTSGRGEQFF. V usage is TRBV19 and J usage is TRBJ2-1; 14 bases map to TRBD2. Germline lookup yields CDR1 LNHDA and CDR2 SQIVND (reference sequence). The CDR3 length is 16 residues. Trimming took 3 bases from V and 10 from J; bases not matched to a gene: 8.